Listed below are T cell receptor beta chains from one sample, sequenced in a study of cytomegalovirus exposure and HLA in healthy donors. This table comes from immunoSEQ multiplex PCR, and its TCRdb copy is limited to in-frame clones, with some not included. Seen here are about 130,000 clones, 65% to 90% observed once, and the top ten hold 1% to 1.5%. What was sequenced was PBMCs. The origin of the receptors is a girl aged 2 to 10 in good health and CMV-seronegative. CDR3s include the opening cysteine and the closing phenylalanine or tryptophan. D genes are given only for firm matches. Size tells how often a clone was seen (once, few, many) or the class of an expanded clone, and some rows leave it out.

j_call: TRBJ1-1; clone_size: -; v_call: TRBV7-9; d_call: -; cdr3_nt: TGTGCCAGCAGCCTACAGGGATGGACTGAAGCTTTCTTT; cdr3_aa: CASSLQGWTEAFF
j_call: TRBJ2-3; clone_size: -; v_call: TRBV4-1; d_call: TRBD2; cdr3_nt: TGCGCCAGCAGCCAAGAAGTCGCCCTTAGCGGGACAAGCACAGATACGCAGTATTTT; cdr3_aa: CASSQEVALSGTSTDTQYF
j_call: TRBJ2-7; clone_size: once; v_call: TRBV28; d_call: TRBD1; cdr3_nt: TGTGCCAGCAGGGGGACAGGGAAAGGCTACGAGCAGTACTTC; cdr3_aa: CASRGTGKGYEQYF
j_call: TRBJ2-7; clone_size: -; v_call: TRBV7-8; d_call: -; cdr3_nt: TGTGCCAGCAGCTCAATTCTACAGCAGTACTTC; cdr3_aa: CASSSILQQYF
j_call: TRBJ2-3; clone_size: -; v_call: TRBV27; d_call: -; cdr3_nt: TGTGCCAGCAGTTTATCGTCCGGGTCCACAGATACGCAGTATTTT; cdr3_aa: CASSLSSGSTDTQYF
j_call: TRBJ2-1; clone_size: -; v_call: TRBV7-3; d_call: TRBD2; cdr3_nt: TGTGCCAGCAGCTTAACGGTGATAGCGGGAGTTCCTTCCTACAATGAGCAGTTCTTC; cdr3_aa: CASSLTVIAGVPSYNEQFF
j_call: TRBJ2-6; clone_size: -; v_call: TRBV11-1; d_call: -; cdr3_nt: TGTGCCAGCAGCTCACAGAACTCTGGGGCCAACGTCCTGACTTTC; cdr3_aa: CASSSQNSGANVLTF
j_call: TRBJ1-5; clone_size: -; v_call: TRBV6-6; d_call: TRBD1; cdr3_nt: TGTGCCAGCACTCAGGGGACAGGGGGCTGGGGGCAGCCCCAGCATTTT; cdr3_aa: CASTQGTGGWGQPQHF
j_call: TRBJ2-5; clone_size: -; v_call: TRBV9; d_call: TRBD2; cdr3_nt: TGTGCCAGCAGCGTAGGACTAGCGAGGGAGACCCAGTACTTC; cdr3_aa: CASSVGLARETQYF
j_call: TRBJ1-5; clone_size: -; v_call: TRBV30; d_call: -; cdr3_nt: TGTGCCTGGAGTGATTTTAGAGGTCAGCCCCAGCATTTT; cdr3_aa: CAWSDFRGQPQHF
j_call: TRBJ1-2; clone_size: -; v_call: TRBV11-2; d_call: TRBD1; cdr3_nt: TGTGCCAGCAGCCCTTCTGCAGCGGGACAGGGCACCAACTATGGCTACACCTTC; cdr3_aa: CASSPSAAGQGTNYGYTF
j_call: TRBJ1-1; clone_size: -; v_call: TRBV19; d_call: -; cdr3_nt: TGTGCCAGTAGTACACAGGGTGGGACTGAAGCTTTCTTT; cdr3_aa: CASSTQGGTEAFF
j_call: TRBJ2-7; clone_size: -; v_call: TRBV7-9; d_call: -; cdr3_nt: TGTGCCAGTCCAACAAGGCGGAAGGGGATCTACGAGCAGTACTTC; cdr3_aa: CASPTRRKGIYEQYF
j_call: TRBJ1-6; clone_size: -; v_call: TRBV6-1; d_call: TRBD1; cdr3_nt: TGTGCCACCGCGGGACTACAGGGGGACGATTCACCCCTCCACTTT; cdr3_aa: CATAGLQGDDSPLHF
j_call: TRBJ1-1; clone_size: few; v_call: TRBV6-5; d_call: -; cdr3_nt: TGTGCCAGCAGTTACCGAACCTCAGGGGCTGAAGCTTTCTTT; cdr3_aa: CASSYRTSGAEAFF
j_call: TRBJ2-7; clone_size: -; v_call: TRBV6-6; d_call: TRBD2; cdr3_nt: TGTGCCAGCAGCCGGGGACTAGCGTACGAGCAGTACTTC; cdr3_aa: CASSRGLAYEQYF
j_call: TRBJ2-3; clone_size: -; v_call: TRBV23-1; d_call: TRBD2; cdr3_nt: TGCGCCAGCAGTCTTAGGACTAGCGGGGGTGGAGGGGCAGATACGCAGTATTTT; cdr3_aa: CASSLRTSGGGGADTQYF
j_call: TRBJ2-7; clone_size: -; v_call: TRBV28; d_call: TRBD2; cdr3_nt: TGTGCCAGCAGCAAAAAATCGGGACTATCCTACGAGCAGTACTTC; cdr3_aa: CASSKKSGLSYEQYF
j_call: TRBJ2-3; clone_size: -; v_call: TRBV6-5; d_call: -; cdr3_nt: TGTGCCAGCCTACCCCATGGGGGCACCACAGATACGCAGTATTTT; cdr3_aa: CASLPHGGTTDTQYF
j_call: TRBJ2-7; clone_size: -; v_call: TRBV25-1; d_call: -; cdr3_nt: TGTGCCAGCAGTGCTTCCTACGAGCAGTACTTC; cdr3_aa: CASSASYEQYF
j_call: TRBJ2-1; clone_size: -; v_call: TRBV28; d_call: -; cdr3_nt: TGTGCCAGCATCCCGGGTTCGGCAGGGCTGAATGAGCAGTTCTTC; cdr3_aa: CASIPGSAGLNEQFF
j_call: TRBJ2-3; clone_size: once; v_call: TRBV5-1; d_call: TRBD2; cdr3_nt: TGCGCCAGCAGCTCTGGATTGTCTAGCGGGATGAAGGATACGCAGTATTTT; cdr3_aa: CASSSGLSSGMKDTQYF
j_call: TRBJ2-7; clone_size: -; v_call: TRBV28; d_call: -; cdr3_nt: TGTGCCAGCAGCCCGTCCCTCTCCTACGAGCAGTACTTC; cdr3_aa: CASSPSLSYEQYF
j_call: TRBJ2-1; clone_size: -; v_call: TRBV9; d_call: -; cdr3_nt: TGTGCCAGCAGCGTATCTCACAACCACGAGCAGTTCTTC; cdr3_aa: CASSVSHNHEQFF
j_call: TRBJ1-1; clone_size: -; v_call: TRBV7-9; d_call: -; cdr3_nt: TGTGCCACCCTGGTCCAGGGAATTAGGGGGACTGAAGCTTTCTTT; cdr3_aa: CATLVQGIRGTEAFF
j_call: TRBJ1-3; clone_size: -; v_call: TRBV10-3; d_call: -; cdr3_nt: TGTGCCATCAGTGAGTCCTGGGACATCGGAAACACCATATATTTT; cdr3_aa: CAISESWDIGNTIYF
j_call: TRBJ2-7; clone_size: few; v_call: TRBV29-1; d_call: TRBD1; cdr3_nt: TGCAGCGTTGATGGTTTGAAGGGACAGGGGGTCCACGAGCAGTACTTC; cdr3_aa: CSVDGLKGQGVHEQYF
j_call: TRBJ1-1; clone_size: -; v_call: TRBV27; d_call: -; cdr3_nt: TGTGCCAGCAGTTTATCGGGGCAGGGGCCGGGCACTGAAGCTTTCTTT; cdr3_aa: CASSLSGQGPGTEAFF
j_call: TRBJ2-5; clone_size: -; v_call: TRBV6-5; d_call: TRBD2; cdr3_nt: TGTGCCAGCAGTGGGGGGGTGCCTCGAGGGGAGACCCAGTACTTC; cdr3_aa: CASSGGVPRGETQYF
j_call: TRBJ2-7; clone_size: -; v_call: TRBV27; d_call: -; cdr3_nt: TGTGCCAGCAGTTTGTTTAGTTCTAGCCCCTACGAGCAGTACTTC; cdr3_aa: CASSLFSSSPYEQYF
j_call: TRBJ2-7; clone_size: -; v_call: TRBV5-6; d_call: -; cdr3_nt: TGTGCCAGCAGCTGGGCGGGGTGGGGGGATTCCTACGAGCAGTACTTC; cdr3_aa: CASSWAGWGDSYEQYF
j_call: TRBJ2-7; clone_size: few; v_call: TRBV30; d_call: -; cdr3_nt: TGTGCCTGGAGTCGGGGGAATTTAAACGAGCAGTACTTC; cdr3_aa: CAWSRGNLNEQYF
j_call: TRBJ2-7; clone_size: -; v_call: TRBV5-1; d_call: TRBD1; cdr3_nt: TGCGCCAGCAGCGGGACAGGGGGCTACGAGCAGTACTTC; cdr3_aa: CASSGTGGYEQYF
j_call: TRBJ1-5; clone_size: once; v_call: TRBV7-8; d_call: -; cdr3_nt: TGTGCCAGCAGCTTAGCGGCAGGGAATCAGCCCCAGCATTTT; cdr3_aa: CASSLAAGNQPQHF
j_call: TRBJ1-1; clone_size: once; v_call: TRBV2; d_call: TRBD1; cdr3_nt: TGTGCCAGCAGTGACGGAGATCCGGGACAGGGGGGAAGGACCACTGAAGCTTTCTTT; cdr3_aa: CASSDGDPGQGGRTTEAFF
j_call: TRBJ1-5; clone_size: -; v_call: TRBV30; d_call: TRBD1; cdr3_nt: TGTGCCTCGTCAGGGGGTCCCAATCAGCCCCAGCATTTT; cdr3_aa: CASSGGPNQPQHF
j_call: TRBJ2-3; clone_size: -; v_call: TRBV5-8; d_call: TRBD2; cdr3_nt: TGTGCCAGCAGCTTGGCTCTAGCGGGAGGATCAGATACGCAGTATTTT; cdr3_aa: CASSLALAGGSDTQYF
j_call: TRBJ1-5; clone_size: -; v_call: TRBV19; d_call: -; cdr3_nt: TGTGCCAGTAGTATAGGTACTTCACTCAATCAGCCCCAGCATTTT; cdr3_aa: CASSIGTSLNQPQHF
j_call: TRBJ1-2; clone_size: -; v_call: TRBV5-6; d_call: -; cdr3_nt: TGTGCCAGCAGCCCTTTAGACAGGCAAATGGAGAGTACGGATGGCTACACCTTC; cdr3_aa: CASSPLDRQMESTDGYTF
j_call: TRBJ2-1; clone_size: -; v_call: TRBV30; d_call: TRBD2; cdr3_nt: TGTGCCTGGAGTGTAGGGACTAGCGGAGACAATGAGCAGTTCTTC; cdr3_aa: CAWSVGTSGDNEQFF